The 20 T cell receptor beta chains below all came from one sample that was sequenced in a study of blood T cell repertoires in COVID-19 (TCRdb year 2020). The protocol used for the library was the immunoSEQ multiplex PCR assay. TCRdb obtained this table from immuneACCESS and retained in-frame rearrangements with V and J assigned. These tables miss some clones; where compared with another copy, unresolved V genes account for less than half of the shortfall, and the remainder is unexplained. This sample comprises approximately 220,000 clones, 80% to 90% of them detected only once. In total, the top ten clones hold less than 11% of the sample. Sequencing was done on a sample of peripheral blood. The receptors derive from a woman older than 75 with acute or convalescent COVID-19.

CDR3 loop: CASTSGVSGIRALHF. Written as DNA, the CDR3 is TGCGCCAGCACCTCAGGGGTTTCAGGAATTCGGGCCCTCCACTTT. V gene TRBV5-1 combines with J gene TRBJ1-6, with TRBD1 as a possible D gene (6 bases). CDR1 and CDR2 from the germline V gene are SGHRS and YFSETQ. The CDR3 is 15 amino acids. V lost 6 bases and J lost 14, with 24 bases in between.

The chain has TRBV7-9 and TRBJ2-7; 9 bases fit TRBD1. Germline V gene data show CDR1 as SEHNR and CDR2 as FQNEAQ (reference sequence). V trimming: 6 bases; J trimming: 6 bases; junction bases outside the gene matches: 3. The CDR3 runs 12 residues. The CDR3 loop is CASSRDRVEQYF. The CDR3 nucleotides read TGTGCCAGCAGTCGGGACAGGGTCGAGCAGTACTTC. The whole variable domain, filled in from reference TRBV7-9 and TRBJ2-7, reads DTGVSQNPRHKITKRGQNVTFRCDPISEHNRLYWYRQTLGQGPEFLTYFQNEAQLEKSRLLSDRFSAERPKGSFSTLEIQRTEQGDSAMYLCASSRDRVEQYFGPGTRLTVT.

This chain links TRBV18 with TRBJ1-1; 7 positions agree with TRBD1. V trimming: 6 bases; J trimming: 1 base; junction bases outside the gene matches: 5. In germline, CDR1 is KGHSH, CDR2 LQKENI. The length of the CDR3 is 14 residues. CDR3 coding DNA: TGTGCCAGCTCCCACGGACAGGAGAACACTGAAGCTTTCTTT. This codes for CASSHGQENTEAFF.

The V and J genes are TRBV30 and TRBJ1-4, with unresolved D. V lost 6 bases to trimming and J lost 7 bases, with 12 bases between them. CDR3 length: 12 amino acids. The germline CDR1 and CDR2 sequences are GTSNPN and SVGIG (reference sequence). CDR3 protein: CACLESGEKLFF. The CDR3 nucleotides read TGTGCCTGTTTAGAGTCAGGTGAAAAACTGTTTTTT.

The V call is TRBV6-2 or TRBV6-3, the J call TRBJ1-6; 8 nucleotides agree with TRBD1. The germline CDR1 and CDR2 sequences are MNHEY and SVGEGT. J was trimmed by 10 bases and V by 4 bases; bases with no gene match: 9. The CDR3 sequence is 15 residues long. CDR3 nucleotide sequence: TGTGCCAGCAGTTTTCCCGGACAGGGAGGATCACCCCTCCACTTT. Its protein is CASSFPGQGGSPLHF.

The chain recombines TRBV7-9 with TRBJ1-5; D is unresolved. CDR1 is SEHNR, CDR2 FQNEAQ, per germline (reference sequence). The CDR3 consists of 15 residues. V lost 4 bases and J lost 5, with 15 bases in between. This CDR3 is CASSSGLEGDQPQHF. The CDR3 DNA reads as TGTGCCAGCAGCTCCGGACTCGAAGGTGATCAGCCCCAGCATTTT.

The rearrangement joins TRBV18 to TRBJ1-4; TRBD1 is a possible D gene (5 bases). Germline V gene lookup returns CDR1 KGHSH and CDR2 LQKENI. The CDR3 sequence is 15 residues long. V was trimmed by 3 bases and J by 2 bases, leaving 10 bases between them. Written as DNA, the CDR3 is TGTGCCAGCTCACCCGACGGGGGGACTAATGAAAAACTGTTTTTT. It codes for CASSPDGGTNEKLFF.

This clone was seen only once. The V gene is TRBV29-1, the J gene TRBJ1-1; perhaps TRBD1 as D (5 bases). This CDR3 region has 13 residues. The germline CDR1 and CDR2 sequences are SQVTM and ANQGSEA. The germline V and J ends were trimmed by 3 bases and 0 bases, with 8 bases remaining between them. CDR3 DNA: TGCAGCGTTGAGCACAGGATGAACACTGAAGCTTTCTTT. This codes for CSVEHRMNTEAFF.

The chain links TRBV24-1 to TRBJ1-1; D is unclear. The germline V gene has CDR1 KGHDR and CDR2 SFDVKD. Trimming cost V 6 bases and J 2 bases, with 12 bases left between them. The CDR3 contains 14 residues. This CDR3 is CATSRNRVNTEAFF. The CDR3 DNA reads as TGTGCCACCAGTAGAAACCGGGTAAACACTGAAGCTTTCTTT.

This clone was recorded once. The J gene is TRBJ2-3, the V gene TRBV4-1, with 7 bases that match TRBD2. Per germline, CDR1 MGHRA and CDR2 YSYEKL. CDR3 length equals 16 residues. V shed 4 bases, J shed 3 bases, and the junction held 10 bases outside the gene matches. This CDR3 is CASSPQSGVGTDTQYF. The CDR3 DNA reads TGCGCCAGCAGCCCCCAAAGCGGGGTGGGGACAGATACGCAGTATTTT.

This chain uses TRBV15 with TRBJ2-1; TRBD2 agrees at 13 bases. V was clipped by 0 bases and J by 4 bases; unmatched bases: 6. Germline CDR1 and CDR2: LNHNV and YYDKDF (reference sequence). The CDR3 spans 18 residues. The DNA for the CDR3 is TGTGCCACCAGCAGAGATCTGGGACTAGCGGGGTCTTACAATGAGCAGTTCTTC. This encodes CATSRDLGLAGSYNEQFF.

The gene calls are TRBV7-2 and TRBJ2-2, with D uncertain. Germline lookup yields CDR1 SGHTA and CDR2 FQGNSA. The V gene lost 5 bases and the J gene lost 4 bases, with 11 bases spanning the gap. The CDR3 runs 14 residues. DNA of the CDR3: TGTGCCAGCAGCCCGGTTTCGTCCACCGGGGAGCTGTTTTTT. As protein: CASSPVSSTGELFF.

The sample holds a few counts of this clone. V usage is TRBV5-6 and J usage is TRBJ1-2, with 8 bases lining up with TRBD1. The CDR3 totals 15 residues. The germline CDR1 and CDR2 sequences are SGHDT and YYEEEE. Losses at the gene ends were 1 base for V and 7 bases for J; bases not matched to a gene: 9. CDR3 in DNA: TGTGCCAGCAGCTTGCTGGACAGGGTATCCGGTGGCTACACCTTC. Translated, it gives CASSLLDRVSGGYTF.

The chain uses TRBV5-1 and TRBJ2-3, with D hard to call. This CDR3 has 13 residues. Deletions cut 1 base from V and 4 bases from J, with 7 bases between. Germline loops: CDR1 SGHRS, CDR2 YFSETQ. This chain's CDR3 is CASSLYSPDTQYF. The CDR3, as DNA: TGCGCCAGCAGCTTGTACTCCCCAGATACGCAGTATTTT.

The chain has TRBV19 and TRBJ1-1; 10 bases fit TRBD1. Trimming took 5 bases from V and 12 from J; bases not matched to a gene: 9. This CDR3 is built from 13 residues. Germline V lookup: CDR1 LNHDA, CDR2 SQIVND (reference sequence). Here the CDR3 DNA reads TGTGCCAGTAGTGAGGGACAGGGGCGCCCGACTTTCTTT. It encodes CASSEGQGRPTFF.

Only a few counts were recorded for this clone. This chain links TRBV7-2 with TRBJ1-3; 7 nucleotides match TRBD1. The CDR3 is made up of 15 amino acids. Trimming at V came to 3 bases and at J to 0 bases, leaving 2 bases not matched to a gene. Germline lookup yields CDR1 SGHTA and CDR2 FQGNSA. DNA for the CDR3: TGTGCCAGCAGCTTTACAGGGGCCTCTGGAAACACCATATATTTT. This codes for CASSFTGASGNTIYF.

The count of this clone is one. CDR3 loop: CASSEFQGVNQPQHF. CDR3 DNA sequence: TGTGCCAGCAGTGAATTCCAGGGGGTCAATCAGCCCCAGCATTTT. The chain combines TRBV6-1 with TRBJ1-5; 7 bases align to TRBD1. Unmatched junction bases numbered 4, after V lost 2 bases and J lost 3 bases. CDR1 and CDR2 (germline): MNHNS, SASEGT. The CDR3 loop spans 15 amino acids.

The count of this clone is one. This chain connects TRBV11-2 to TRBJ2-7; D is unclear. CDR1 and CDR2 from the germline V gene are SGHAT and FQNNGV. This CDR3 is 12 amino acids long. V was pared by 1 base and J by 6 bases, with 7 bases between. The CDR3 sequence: CASSLGRVEQYF. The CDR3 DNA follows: TGTGCCAGCAGCTTAGGTCGGGTCGAGCAGTACTTC.

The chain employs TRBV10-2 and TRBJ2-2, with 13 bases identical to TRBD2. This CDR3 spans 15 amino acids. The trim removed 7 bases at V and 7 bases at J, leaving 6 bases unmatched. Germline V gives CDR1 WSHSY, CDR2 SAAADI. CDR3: CASIGLAGVGGELFF. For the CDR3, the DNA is TGCGCCAGCATTGGACTAGCGGGAGTTGGCGGGGAGCTGTTTTTT.

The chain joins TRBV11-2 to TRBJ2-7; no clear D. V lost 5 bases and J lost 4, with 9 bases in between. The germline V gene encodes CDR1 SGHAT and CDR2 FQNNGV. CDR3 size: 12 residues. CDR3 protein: CASSPSRYEQYF. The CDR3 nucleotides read TGTGCCAGCAGCCCGTCTAGGTACGAGCAGTACTTC.